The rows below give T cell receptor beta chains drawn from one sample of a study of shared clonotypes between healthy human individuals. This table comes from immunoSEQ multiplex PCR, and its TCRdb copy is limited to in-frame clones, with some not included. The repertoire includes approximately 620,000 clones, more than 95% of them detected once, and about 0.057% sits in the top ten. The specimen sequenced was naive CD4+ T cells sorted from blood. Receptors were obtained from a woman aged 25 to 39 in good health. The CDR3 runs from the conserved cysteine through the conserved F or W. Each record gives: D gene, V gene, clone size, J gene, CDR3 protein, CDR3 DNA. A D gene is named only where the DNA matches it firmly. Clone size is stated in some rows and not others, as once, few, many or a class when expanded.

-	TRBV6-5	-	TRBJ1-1	CASSPDTNTEAFF	TGTGCCAGCAGCCCTGACACGAACACTGAAGCTTTCTTT
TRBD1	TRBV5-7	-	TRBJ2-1	CASSETGTGVSNEQFF	TGTGCCAGCAGCGAGACCGGGACAGGAGTTAGCAATGAGCAGTTCTTC
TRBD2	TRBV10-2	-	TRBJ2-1	CASSGRNKRETSSYNEQFF	TGCGCCAGCAGTGGAAGGAACAAGCGGGAGACGAGCTCCTACAATGAGCAGTTCTTC
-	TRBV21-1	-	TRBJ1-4	CASSARRADEKLFF	TGTGCCAGCAGCGCGAGGAGAGCGGATGAAAAACTGTTTTTT
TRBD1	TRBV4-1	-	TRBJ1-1	CASSPLSVGGRATEAFF	TGCGCCAGCAGCCCCCTGTCAGTAGGGGGCAGGGCGACTGAAGCTTTCTTT
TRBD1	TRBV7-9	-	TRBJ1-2	CASSPPDGTGRYGYTF	TGTGCCAGCAGCCCTCCCGACGGGACAGGGAGGTATGGCTACACCTTC
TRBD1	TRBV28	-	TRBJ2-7	CASSLSLGRGLEQYF	TGTGCCAGCAGTCTGTCCTTGGGCAGGGGGCTCGAGCAGTACTTC
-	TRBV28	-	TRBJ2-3	CASSTGTDTQYF	TGTGCCAGCAGTACCGGTACAGATACGCAGTATTTT
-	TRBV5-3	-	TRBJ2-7	CARSLRGVHEQYF	TGTGCCAGAAGCTTGAGGGGGGTTCACGAGCAGTACTTC
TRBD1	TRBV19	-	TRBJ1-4	CASSSTGNEKLFF	TGTGCCAGTAGTTCGACAGGGAATGAAAAACTGTTTTTT
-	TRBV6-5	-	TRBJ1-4	CASSYSGRSNEKLFF	TGTGCCAGCAGTTACTCAGGGCGAAGTAATGAAAAACTGTTTTTT
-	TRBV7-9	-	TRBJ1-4	CASSYGGGPNEKLFF	TGTGCCAGCAGCTACGGCGGTGGGCCTAATGAAAAACTGTTTTTT
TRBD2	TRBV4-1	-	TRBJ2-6	CASSHPGRGFGANVLTF	TGCGCCAGCAGCCATCCGGGGCGGGGGTTTGGGGCCAACGTCCTGACTTTC
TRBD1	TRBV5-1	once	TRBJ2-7	CASSLGHSDRVNSYEQYF	TGCGCCAGCAGCTTGGGGCATTCGGACAGGGTCAACTCCTACGAGCAGTACTTC
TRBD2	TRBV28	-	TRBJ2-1	CATLAGNRNEQFF	TGTGCCACCCTAGCGGGAAATAGGAATGAGCAGTTCTTC
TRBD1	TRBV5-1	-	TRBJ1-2	CASSRDRGGFGYTF	TGCGCCAGCAGCCGGGACAGGGGTGGATTTGGCTACACCTTC
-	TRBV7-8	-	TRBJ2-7	CASSKHDGMRNRYF	TGTGCCAGCAGCAAGCACGACGGTATGCGCAATAGGTACTTC
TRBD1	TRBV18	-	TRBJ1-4	CASSPGGQGAPNEKLFF	TGTGCCAGCTCACCAGGGGGACAGGGGGCCCCTAATGAAAAACTGTTTTTT
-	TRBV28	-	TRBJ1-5	CASRGQNGNQPQHF	TGTGCCAGCAGGGGGCAGAACGGGAATCAGCCCCAGCATTTT
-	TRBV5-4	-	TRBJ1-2	CASSTGASQGYTF	TGTGCCAGCAGCACCGGCGCTTCGCAAGGCTACACCTTC
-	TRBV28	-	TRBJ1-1	CASTQPGVRAFF	TGTGCCAGCACCCAACCAGGGGTTAGGGCTTTCTTT
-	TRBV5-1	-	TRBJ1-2	CASSLTRRDGYTF	TGCGCCAGCAGCTTGACCAGACGGGATGGCTACACCTTC
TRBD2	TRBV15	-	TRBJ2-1	CATSPTAGEYNEQFF	TGTGCCACCAGCCCCACAGCGGGAGAATACAATGAGCAGTTCTTC
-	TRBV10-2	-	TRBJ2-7	CASRTAARDEQYF	TGCGCCAGCAGGACAGCTGCGCGGGACGAGCAGTACTTC
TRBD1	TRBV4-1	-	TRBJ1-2	CASSHGRVRGRQDGYTF	TGCGCCAGCAGCCACGGTCGCGTGAGGGGGCGCCAGGATGGCTACACCTTC
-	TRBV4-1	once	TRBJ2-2	CASSQGVWGRNTGELFF	TGCGCCAGCAGCCAAGGGGTCTGGGGCAGGAACACCGGGGAGCTGTTTTTT
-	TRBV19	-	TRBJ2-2	CASTSPGSPNTGELFF	TGTGCCAGTACCTCCCCAGGGAGTCCGAACACCGGGGAGCTGTTTTTT
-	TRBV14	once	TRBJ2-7	CASSLGGKTAYEQYF	TGTGCCAGCAGCCTGGGAGGCAAGACGGCCTACGAGCAGTACTTC
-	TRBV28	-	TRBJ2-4	CASSPFGKNIQYF	TGTGCCAGCAGCCCTTTTGGGAAAAACATTCAGTACTTC
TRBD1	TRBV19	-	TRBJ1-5	CASRSGQGSNQPQHF	TGTGCCAGTAGATCGGGACAGGGGAGCAATCAGCCCCAGCATTTT
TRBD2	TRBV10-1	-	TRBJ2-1	CASSEAGSDNEQFF	TGCGCCAGCAGTGAAGCGGGATCAGACAATGAGCAGTTCTTC
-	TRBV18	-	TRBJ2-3	CASSPNQADTQYF	TGTGCCAGCTCTCCCAATCAGGCTGATACGCAGTATTTT
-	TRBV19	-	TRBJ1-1	CASSEDLGGAGNVNTEAFF	TGTGCCAGTAGTGAAGACTTGGGGGGCGCGGGGAACGTAAACACTGAAGCTTTCTTT
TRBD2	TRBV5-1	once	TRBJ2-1	CASSLAGERDVGDEQFF	TGCGCCAGCAGCTTGGCCGGCGAGCGGGATGTTGGGGATGAGCAGTTCTTC
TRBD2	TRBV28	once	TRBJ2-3	CASSRLAVGADTQYF	TGTGCCAGCAGTCGGCTAGCGGTCGGGGCAGATACGCAGTATTTT
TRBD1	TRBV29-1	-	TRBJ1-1	CSGQGRMNTEAFF	TGCAGCGGACAGGGCCGAATGAACACTGAAGCTTTCTTT
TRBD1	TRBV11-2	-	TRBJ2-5	CASSSQDTGQDIQETQYF	TGTGCCAGCAGCTCACAAGACACGGGACAGGACATCCAAGAGACCCAGTACTTC
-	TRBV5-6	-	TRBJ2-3	CASSLASGEDTQYF	TGTGCCAGCAGCTTGGCTTCAGGAGAAGATACGCAGTATTTT
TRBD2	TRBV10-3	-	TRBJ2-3	CAISESMASGTLDTQYF	TGTGCCATCAGTGAGTCGATGGCTAGCGGGACCTTGGATACGCAGTATTTT
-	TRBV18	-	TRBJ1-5	CASSRSQIEGREPQHF	TGTGCCAGCTCACGATCTCAGATAGAGGGGAGAGAGCCCCAGCATTTT
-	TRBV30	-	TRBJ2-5	CAWSVRGETQYF	TGTGCCTGGAGTGTACGGGGTGAGACCCAGTACTTC
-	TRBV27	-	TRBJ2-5	CASSYKGLETQYF	TGTGCCAGCAGTTATAAGGGTTTGGAGACCCAGTACTTC
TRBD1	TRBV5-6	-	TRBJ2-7	CASSILFSAGQGSEQYF	TGTGCCAGCAGCATTCTATTCTCCGCGGGACAGGGTTCCGAGCAGTACTTC
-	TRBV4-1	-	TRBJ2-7	CASSQDMSSYEQYF	TGCGCCAGCAGCCAAGATATGAGCTCCTACGAGCAGTACTTC
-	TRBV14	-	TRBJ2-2	CASSRGRIKTNTGELFF	TGTGCCAGCAGCCGGGGACGGATCAAAACGAACACCGGGGAGCTGTTTTTT
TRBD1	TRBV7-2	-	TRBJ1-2	CASSPGTGLGYGYTF	TGTGCCAGCAGCCCCGGGACAGGGCTAGGTTATGGCTACACCTTC
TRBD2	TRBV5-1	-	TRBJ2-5	CASSVLLAGEGETQYF	TGCGCCAGCAGCGTGCTACTAGCGGGAGAAGGCGAGACCCAGTACTTC
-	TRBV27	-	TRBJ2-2	CASRGVRRTGELFF	TGTGCCAGCAGGGGAGTTCGGAGGACCGGGGAGCTGTTTTTT
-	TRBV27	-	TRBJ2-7	CASSPRGGELYEQYF	TGTGCCAGCAGCCCCCGCGGGGGCGAACTCTACGAGCAGTACTTC
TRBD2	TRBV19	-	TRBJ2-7	CASSWGGSKAYEQYF	TGTGCCAGTAGTTGGGGGGGGAGTAAGGCCTACGAGCAGTACTTC
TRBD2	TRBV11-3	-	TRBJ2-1	CASSSATGRSHNEQFF	TGTGCCAGCAGCTCCGCAACCGGGAGGTCCCACAATGAGCAGTTCTTC
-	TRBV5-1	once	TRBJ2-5	CASSLLPGSQETQYF	TGCGCCAGCAGCTTGTTACCGGGAAGCCAAGAGACCCAGTACTTC
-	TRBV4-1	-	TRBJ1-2	CASSQELARGSYGYTF	TGCGCCAGCAGCCAAGAGTTAGCCAGGGGTTCATATGGCTACACCTTC
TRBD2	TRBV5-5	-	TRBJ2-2	CASSWAGGDLPGELFF	TGTGCCAGCAGCTGGGCGGGGGGCGATCTTCCCGGGGAGCTGTTTTTT